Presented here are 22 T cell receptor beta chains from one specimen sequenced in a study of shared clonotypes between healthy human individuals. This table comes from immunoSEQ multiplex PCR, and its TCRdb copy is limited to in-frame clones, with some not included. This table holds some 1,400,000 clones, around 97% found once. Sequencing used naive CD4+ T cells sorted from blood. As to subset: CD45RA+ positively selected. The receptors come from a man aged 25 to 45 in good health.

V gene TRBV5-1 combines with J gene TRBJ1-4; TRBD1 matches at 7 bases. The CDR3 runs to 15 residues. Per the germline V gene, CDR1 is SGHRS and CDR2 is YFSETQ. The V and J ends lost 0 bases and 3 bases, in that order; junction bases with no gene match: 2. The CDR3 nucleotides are TGCGCCAGCAGCTTGGGGGACAGACCTAATGAAAAACTGTTTTTT. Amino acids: CASSLGDRPNEKLFF.

CDR3 sequence reads: CASSWSQNTIYF. CDR3 DNA sequence: TGTGCCAGCAGTTGGAGTCAGAACACCATATATTTT. The chain employs TRBV28 and TRBJ1-3; D unresolved. Germline V gene data show CDR1 as MDHEN and CDR2 as SYDVKM. CDR3 length: 12 amino acids. V was pared by 4 bases and J by 7 bases, with 8 bases between.

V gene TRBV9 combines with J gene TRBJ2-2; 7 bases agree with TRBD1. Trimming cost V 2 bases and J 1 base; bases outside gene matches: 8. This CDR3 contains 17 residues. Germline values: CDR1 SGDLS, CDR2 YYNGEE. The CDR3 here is CASSVLQGGLNTGELFF. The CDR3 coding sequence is TGTGCCAGCAGCGTTTTACAAGGGGGCTTGAACACCGGGGAGCTGTTTTTT.

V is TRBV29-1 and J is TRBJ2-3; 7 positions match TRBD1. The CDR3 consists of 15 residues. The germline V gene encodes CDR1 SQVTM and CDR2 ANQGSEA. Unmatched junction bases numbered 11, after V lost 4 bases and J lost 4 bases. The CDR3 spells CSVALTGTRADTQYF. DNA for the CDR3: TGCAGCGTTGCCCTGACAGGGACCCGCGCAGATACGCAGTATTTT.

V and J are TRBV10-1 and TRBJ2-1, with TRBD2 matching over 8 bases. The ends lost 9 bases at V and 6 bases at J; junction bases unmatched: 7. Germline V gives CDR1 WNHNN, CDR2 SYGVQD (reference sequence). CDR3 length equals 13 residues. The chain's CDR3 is CASSGAISNEQFF. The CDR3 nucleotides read TGCGCCAGTAGCGGGGCCATCAGCAATGAGCAGTTCTTC.

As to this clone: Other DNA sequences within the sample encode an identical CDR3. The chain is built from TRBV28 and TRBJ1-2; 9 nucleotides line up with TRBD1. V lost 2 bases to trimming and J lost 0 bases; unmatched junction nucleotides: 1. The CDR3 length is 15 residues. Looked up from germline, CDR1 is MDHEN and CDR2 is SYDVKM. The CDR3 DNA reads TGTGCCAGCAGTTTAAGACAGGGGGCTAACTATGGCTACACCTTC. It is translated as CASSLRQGANYGYTF.

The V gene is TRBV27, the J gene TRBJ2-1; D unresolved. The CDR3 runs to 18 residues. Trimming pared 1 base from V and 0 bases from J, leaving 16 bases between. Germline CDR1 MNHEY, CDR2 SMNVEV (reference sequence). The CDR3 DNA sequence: TGTGCCAGCAGTTTATTACGACCATCCGGTAACTCCTACAATGAGCAGTTCTTC. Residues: CASSLLRPSGNSYNEQFF.

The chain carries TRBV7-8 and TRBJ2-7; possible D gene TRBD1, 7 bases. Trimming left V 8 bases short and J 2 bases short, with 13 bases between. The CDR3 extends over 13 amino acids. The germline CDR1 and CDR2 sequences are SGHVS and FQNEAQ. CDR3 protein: CASGQGEAYEQYF. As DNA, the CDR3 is TGTGCCAGCGGCCAGGGGGAGGCCTACGAGCAGTACTTC. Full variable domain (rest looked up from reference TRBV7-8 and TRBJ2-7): GAGVSQSPRYKVAKRGQDVALRCDPISGHVSLFWYQQALGQGPEFLTYFQNEAQLDKSGLPSDRFFAERPEGSVSTLKIQRTQQEDSAVYLCASGQGEAYEQYFGPGTRLTVT.

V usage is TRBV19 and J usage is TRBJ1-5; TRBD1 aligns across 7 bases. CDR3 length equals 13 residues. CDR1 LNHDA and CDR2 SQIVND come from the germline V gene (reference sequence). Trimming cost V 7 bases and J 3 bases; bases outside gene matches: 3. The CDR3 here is CASTDRANQPQHF. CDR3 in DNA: TGTGCCAGTACCGACAGGGCCAATCAGCCCCAGCATTTT.

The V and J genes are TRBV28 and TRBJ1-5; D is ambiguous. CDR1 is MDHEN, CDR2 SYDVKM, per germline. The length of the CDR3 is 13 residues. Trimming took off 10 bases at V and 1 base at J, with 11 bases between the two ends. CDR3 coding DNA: TGTGCCATCCAGGAGGCGAGCAATCAGCCCCAGCATTTT. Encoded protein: CAIQEASNQPQHF.

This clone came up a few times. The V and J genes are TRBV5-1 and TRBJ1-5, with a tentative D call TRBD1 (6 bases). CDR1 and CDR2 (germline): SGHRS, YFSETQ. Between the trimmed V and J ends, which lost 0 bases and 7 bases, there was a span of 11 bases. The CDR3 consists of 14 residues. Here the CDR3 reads CASSLAGEGQPQHF. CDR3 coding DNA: TGCGCCAGCAGCTTGGCAGGGGAGGGCCAGCCCCAGCATTTT.

CDR3: CATRDRNTDTQYF. As DNA, the CDR3 is TGTGCCACCAGGGACAGGAACACAGATACGCAGTATTTT. This chain links TRBV15 with TRBJ2-3, with 7 bases that match TRBD1. Germline CDR1 LNHNV, CDR2 YYDKDF (reference sequence). The ends lost 6 bases at V and 2 bases at J; junction bases unmatched: 2. The CDR3 sequence is 13 residues long.

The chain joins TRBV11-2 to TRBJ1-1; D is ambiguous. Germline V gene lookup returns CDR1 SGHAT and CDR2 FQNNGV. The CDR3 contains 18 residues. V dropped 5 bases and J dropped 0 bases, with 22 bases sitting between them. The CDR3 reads CASSQRARLGALNTEAFF. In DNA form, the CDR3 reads TGTGCCAGCAGCCAAAGGGCCAGGCTCGGCGCTCTGAACACTGAAGCTTTCTTT. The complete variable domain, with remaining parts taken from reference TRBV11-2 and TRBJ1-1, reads EAGVAQSPRYKIIEKRQSVAFWCNPISGHATLYWYQQILGQGPKLLIQFQNNGVVDDSQLPKDRFSAERLKGVDSTLKIQPAKLEDSAVYLCASSQRARLGALNTEAFFGQGTRLTVV.

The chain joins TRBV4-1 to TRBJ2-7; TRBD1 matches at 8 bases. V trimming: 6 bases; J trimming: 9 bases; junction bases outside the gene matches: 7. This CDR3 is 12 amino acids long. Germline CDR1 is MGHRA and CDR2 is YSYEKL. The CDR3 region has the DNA TGCGCCAGCAGTCAGACAGGGGTTGGGCAGTACTTC. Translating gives CASSQTGVGQYF.

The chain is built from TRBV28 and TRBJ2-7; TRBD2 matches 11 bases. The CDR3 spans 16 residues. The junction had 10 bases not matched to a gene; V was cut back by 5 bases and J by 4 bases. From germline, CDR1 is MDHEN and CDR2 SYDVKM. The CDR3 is CASSPHISGREYEQYF. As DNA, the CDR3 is TGTGCCAGCAGTCCGCACATTAGCGGGAGGGAATACGAGCAGTACTTC. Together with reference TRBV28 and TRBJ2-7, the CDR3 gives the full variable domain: DVKVTQSSRYLVKRTGEKVFLECVQDMDHENMFWYRQDPGLGLRLIYFSYDVKMKEKGDIPEGYSVSREKKERFSLILESASTNQTSMYLCASSPHISGREYEQYFGPGTRLTVT.

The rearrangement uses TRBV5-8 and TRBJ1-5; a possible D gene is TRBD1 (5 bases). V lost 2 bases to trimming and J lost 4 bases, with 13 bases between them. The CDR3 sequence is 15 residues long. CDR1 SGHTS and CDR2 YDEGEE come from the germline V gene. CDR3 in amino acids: CASSFMRGRNQPQHF. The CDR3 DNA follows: TGTGCCAGCAGCTTTATGAGGGGTCGTAATCAGCCCCAGCATTTT.

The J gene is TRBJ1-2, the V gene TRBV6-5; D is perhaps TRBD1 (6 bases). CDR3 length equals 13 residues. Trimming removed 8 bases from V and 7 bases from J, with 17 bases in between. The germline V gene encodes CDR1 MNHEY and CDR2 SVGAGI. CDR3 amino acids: CASFSRGAVGYTF. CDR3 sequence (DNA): TGTGCCAGCTTTAGCAGGGGCGCGGTTGGCTACACCTTC.

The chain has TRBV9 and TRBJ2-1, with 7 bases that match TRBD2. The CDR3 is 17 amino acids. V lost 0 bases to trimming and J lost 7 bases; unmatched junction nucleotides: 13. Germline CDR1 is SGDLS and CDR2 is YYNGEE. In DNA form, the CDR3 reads TGTGCCAGCAGCGTAGACCCCCTGAGCGGGATTCAAAATGAGCAGTTCTTC. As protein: CASSVDPLSGIQNEQFF.

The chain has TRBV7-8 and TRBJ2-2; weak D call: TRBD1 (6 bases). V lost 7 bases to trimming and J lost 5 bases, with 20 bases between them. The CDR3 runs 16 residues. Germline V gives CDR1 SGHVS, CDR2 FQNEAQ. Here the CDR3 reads CASISGRTVRTGELFF. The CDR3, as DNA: TGTGCCAGCATCAGTGGCCGGACAGTGAGGACCGGGGAGCTGTTTTTT.

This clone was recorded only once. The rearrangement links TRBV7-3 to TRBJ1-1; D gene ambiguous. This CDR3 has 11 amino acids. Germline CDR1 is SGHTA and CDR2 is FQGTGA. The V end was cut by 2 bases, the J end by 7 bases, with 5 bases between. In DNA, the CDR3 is TGTGCCAGCAGCTTAGGGCATGAAGCTTTCTTT. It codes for CASSLGHEAFF.

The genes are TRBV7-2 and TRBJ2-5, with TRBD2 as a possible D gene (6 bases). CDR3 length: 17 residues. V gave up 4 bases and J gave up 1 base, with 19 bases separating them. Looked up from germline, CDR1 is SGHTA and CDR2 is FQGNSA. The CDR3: CASSSGLGSGLQETQYF. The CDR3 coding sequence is TGTGCCAGCAGCTCGGGGTTGGGTAGCGGTCTCCAAGAGACCCAGTACTTC.

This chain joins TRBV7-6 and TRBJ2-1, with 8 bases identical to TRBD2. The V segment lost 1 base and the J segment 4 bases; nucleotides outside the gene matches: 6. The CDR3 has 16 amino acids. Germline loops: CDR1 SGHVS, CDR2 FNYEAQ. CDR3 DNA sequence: TGTGCCAGCAGCTTAGAAATTGCGGGAGGATACAATGAGCAGTTCTTC. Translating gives CASSLEIAGGYNEQFF.